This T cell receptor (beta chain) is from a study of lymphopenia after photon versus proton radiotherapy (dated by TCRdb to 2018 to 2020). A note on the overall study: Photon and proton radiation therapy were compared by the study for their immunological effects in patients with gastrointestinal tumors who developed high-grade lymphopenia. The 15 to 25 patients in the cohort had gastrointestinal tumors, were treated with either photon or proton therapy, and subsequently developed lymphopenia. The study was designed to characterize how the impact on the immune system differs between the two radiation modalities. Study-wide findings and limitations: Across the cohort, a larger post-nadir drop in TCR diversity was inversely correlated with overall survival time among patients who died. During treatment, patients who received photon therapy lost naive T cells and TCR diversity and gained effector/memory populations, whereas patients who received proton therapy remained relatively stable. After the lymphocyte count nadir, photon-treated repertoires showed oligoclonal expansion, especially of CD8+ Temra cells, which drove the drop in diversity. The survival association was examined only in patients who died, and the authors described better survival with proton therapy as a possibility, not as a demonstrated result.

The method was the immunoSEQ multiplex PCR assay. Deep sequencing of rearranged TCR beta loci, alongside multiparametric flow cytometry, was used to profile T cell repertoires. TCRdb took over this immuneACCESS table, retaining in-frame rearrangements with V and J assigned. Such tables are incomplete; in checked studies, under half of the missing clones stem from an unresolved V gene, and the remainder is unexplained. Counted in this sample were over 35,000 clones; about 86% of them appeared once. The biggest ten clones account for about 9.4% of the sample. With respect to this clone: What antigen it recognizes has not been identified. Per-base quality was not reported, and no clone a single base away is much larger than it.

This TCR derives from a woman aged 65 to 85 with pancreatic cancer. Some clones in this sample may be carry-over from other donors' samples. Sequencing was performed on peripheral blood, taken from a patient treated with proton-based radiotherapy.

The CDR3 loop reads CASSQDLGLAGDLDNEQFF. Here is the DNA: TGCGCCAGCAGCCAAGATTTAGGACTAGCGGGAGATCTAGACAATGAGCAGTTCTTC. The rearrangement combines TRBV4-3 with TRBJ2-1; 13 nucleotides in the junction match TRBD2. CDR1 and CDR2 were assigned from the germline V gene as LGHNA and YSLEER. The germline V and J ends show losses of 0 bases and 5 bases respectively, and no gene match explains 10 bases of the junction. The CDR3 contains 19 residues, cysteine and phenylalanine counted. CDR3 DNA is the only sequence kept; it has 57 bases, read in frame from the first base.